This T cell receptor (beta chain) was obtained from a study of cytomegalovirus exposure and HLA in healthy donors. About the study: Membership in the Caucasian-associated ancestry cluster was found for 81% of fewer than 450 genotyped donors.

The PCR used 60 Vbeta and 13 Jbeta primers. Data came from immunoSEQ multiplex PCR; TCRdb stores just in-frame clones and leaves some out. The sample carries approximately 78,000 clones, around 64% recorded once. Details on this clone: Its antigen is unknown.

Germline V gene sequence: CDR1 SGHRS, CDR2 YFSETQ. The junction had 10 bases not matched to a gene; V was cut back by 3 bases and J by 4 bases. The CDR3 length is 16 residues. General study points: Later on, an analysis tied some 17,000 TCR beta sequences to HLA alleles at 0.05 false discovery rate.

V is TRBV5-1 and J is TRBJ2-5; 9 bases align to TRBD2. The material sequenced was PBMCs. The TCR comes from a man in his forties or fifties in good health and CMV-seropositive. The CDR3 DNA reads TGCGCCAGCAGCTCTACCGGGACTAGCACTCGAGAGACCCAGTACTTC. This encodes CASSSTGTSTRETQYF. The full variable domain, in which reference TRBV5-1 and TRBJ2-5 provide the parts outside the CDR3, is KAGVTQTPRYLIKTRGQQVTLSCSPISGHRSVSWYQQTPGQGLQFLFEYFSETQRNKGNFPGRFSGRQFSNSRSEMNVSTLELGDSALYLCASSSTGTSTRETQYFGPGTRLLVL.